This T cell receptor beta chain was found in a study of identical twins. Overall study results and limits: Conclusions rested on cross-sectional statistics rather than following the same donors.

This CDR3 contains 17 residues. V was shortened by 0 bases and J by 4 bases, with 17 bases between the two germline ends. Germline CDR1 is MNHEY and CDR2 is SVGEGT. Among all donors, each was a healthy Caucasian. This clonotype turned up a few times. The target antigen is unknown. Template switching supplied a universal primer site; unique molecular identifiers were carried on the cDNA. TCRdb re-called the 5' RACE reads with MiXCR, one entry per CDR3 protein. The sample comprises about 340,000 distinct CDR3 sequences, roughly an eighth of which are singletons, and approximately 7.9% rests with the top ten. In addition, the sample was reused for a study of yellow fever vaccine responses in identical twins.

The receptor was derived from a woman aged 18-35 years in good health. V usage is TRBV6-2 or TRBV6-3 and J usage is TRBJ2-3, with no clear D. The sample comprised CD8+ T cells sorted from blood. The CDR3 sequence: CASSYSISARFPDTQYF. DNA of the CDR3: TGTGCCAGCAGTTACTCGATTTCGGCTAGATTCCCAGATACGCAGTATTTT.